The 14 T cell receptor beta chains reported below all come from one sample, sequenced in a study of vaccination and CD4 T cells after COVID-19. Their antigens are not known. Oncomine TCR Beta short-read sequencing was applied to DNA from cultured CD4+ T cells. TCRdb independently ran MiXCR on the PCR reads; one entry per CDR3 protein. The table records 8,500 to 10,000 distinct CDR3 sequences, 55% to 75% of them present only once. Documented treatment: roughly 10-day PBMC culture with coronavirus spike peptide pools or control peptides (ViraFEST assay). It was before the COVID-19 pandemic (2011-2018) that the unexposed donor's CD4+ T cells were collected. Specimen: CD4+ T cells from blood, cultured in vitro. The receptors stem from a human donor in good health.

V gene TRBV20-1 combines with J gene TRBJ1-5; D uncertain. The CDR3 spans 13 residues. Trimming stripped 0 bases from V and 4 bases from J, with 7 bases between. Germline V lookup: CDR1 DFQATT, CDR2 SNEGSKA (reference sequence). The CDR3 is CSAREVGNQPQHF. Written as DNA, the CDR3 is TGCAGTGCTAGAGAAGTAGGTAATCAGCCCCAGCATTTT.

V is TRBV12-3 or TRBV12-4 and J is TRBJ1-1; D may be TRBD1 (5 bases). The CDR3 has 14 amino acids. Between the trimmed V and J ends, which lost 6 bases and 4 bases, there was a span of 15 bases. The CDR3 here is CASRGREWVTEAFF. CDR3 bases: TGTGCCAGCAGAGGCAGGGAATGGGTCACTGAAGCTTTCTTT.

The J gene is TRBJ2-2, the V gene TRBV11-3; D is perhaps TRBD1 or TRBD2 (6 bases each). Germline loops: CDR1 SGHNT, CDR2 YENEEA. The CDR3 is made up of 15 amino acids. Deletions cut 3 bases from V and 3 bases from J, with 11 bases between. CDR3 sequence reads: CASSFRGPDTGELFF. CDR3 DNA sequence: TGTGCCAGCAGCTTCCGGGGGCCCGACACCGGGGAGCTGTTTTTT.

This chain uses TRBV19 with TRBJ2-4, with D possibly called TRBD1 or TRBD2 (7 bases each). Germline V gene sequence: CDR1 LNHDA, CDR2 SQIVND (reference sequence). The CDR3 totals 13 residues. V was shortened by 5 bases and J by 6 bases, with 11 bases between the two germline ends. In DNA form, the CDR3 reads TGTGCCAGTAGTCAGGGGGAGGGAAACATTCAGTACTTC. Protein: CASSQGEGNIQYF.

V usage is TRBV30 and J usage is TRBJ2-3, with 7 bases aligning to TRBD2. Per the germline V gene, CDR1 is GTSNPN and CDR2 is SVGIG (reference sequence). The V gene end was trimmed by 3 bases and the J gene end by 1 base; junction bases not matched to a gene: 7. The CDR3 has 15 amino acids. The CDR3 nucleotides are TGTGCCTGGAGGGTAGCGGGTAAACGCACAGATACGCAGTATTTT. It yields the protein CAWRVAGKRTDTQYF.

This chain joins TRBV19 and TRBJ2-6; 10 bases are a match to TRBD2. The CDR3 sequence is 19 residues long. CDR1 and CDR2 from the germline V gene are LNHDA and SQIVND (reference sequence). V gave up 4 bases and J gave up 0 bases; unmatched junction bases: 9. CDR3 nucleotides: TGTGCCAGTAGTAGAGCGGGGGGGATATTGATCTCTGGGGCCAACGTCCTGACTTTC. Amino acids: CASSRAGGILISGANVLTF.

The chain recombines TRBV19 with TRBJ2-2; a weak D match, TRBD2 (7 bases). Looked up from germline, CDR1 is LNHDA and CDR2 is SQIVND (reference sequence). V lost 0 bases and J lost 0, with 11 bases in between. This CDR3 spans 17 amino acids. CDR3 sequence: CASSIDQGGANTGELFF. CDR3 nucleotides: TGTGCCAGTAGTATAGATCAAGGGGGGGCGAACACCGGGGAGCTGTTTTTT.

This clonotype was observed a handful of times. The chain employs TRBV9 and TRBJ2-1, with D hard to call. This CDR3 has 14 residues. Trimming removed 3 bases at V and 2 bases at J, with 9 bases between. The germline V gene has CDR1 SGDLS and CDR2 YYNGEE. DNA of the CDR3: TGTGCCAGCAGCGGGAATGGGCCCTACAATGAGCAGTTCTTC. Translation: CASSGNGPYNEQFF.

The chain carries TRBV20-1 and TRBJ1-2, with no clear D. The CDR3 spans 12 residues. V lost 4 bases to trimming and J lost 4 bases, with 10 bases between them. CDR1 DFQATT and CDR2 SNEGSKA come from the germline V gene (reference sequence). The CDR3 coding sequence is TGCAGTGCTAAGGTGACGGCCTATGGCTACACCTTC. Translation gives CSAKVTAYGYTF.

This clonotype was counted a few times. The V call is TRBV7-2, the J call TRBJ1-2, with 9 positions matching TRBD1. Germline values: CDR1 SGHTA, CDR2 FQGNSA. This CDR3 has 13 residues. J gave up 8 bases and V 4 bases, and 5 bases lay outside the gene matches. Written as DNA, the CDR3 is TGTGCCAGCAGCTCCCAGGGACAGGGCGGCTACACCTTC. It encodes CASSSQGQGGYTF. The variable domain in full, completed from reference TRBV7-2 and TRBJ1-2, reads GAGVSQSPSNKVTEKGKDVELRCDPISGHTALYWYRQSLGQGLEFLIYFQGNSAPDKSGLPSDRFSAERTGGSVSTLTIQRTQQEDSAVYLCASSSQGQGGYTFGSGTRLTVV.

The rearrangement uses TRBV5-8 and TRBJ2-7, with D uncertain. CDR1 and CDR2 from the germline V gene are SGHTS and YDEGEE. V was cut by 0 bases and J by 1 base, with 5 bases left in between. CDR3 length equals 13 residues. Written as DNA, the CDR3 is TGTGCCAGCAGCTTGGTGGGATCCTACGAGCAGTACTTC. Translating gives CASSLVGSYEQYF.

This clonotype occurred a few times. The chain combines TRBV15 with TRBJ1-2; 12 positions agree with TRBD1. There are 14 residues in the CDR3. The V gene end was trimmed by 2 bases and the J gene end by 8 bases; junction bases not matched to a gene: 3. CDR1 is LNHNV and CDR2 is YYDKDF in the germline V gene (reference sequence). CDR3 sequence reads: CATSRPGTGGGYTF. The CDR3, as DNA: TGTGCCACCAGCAGACCCGGGACAGGGGGCGGCTACACCTTC.

The chain has TRBV7-2 and TRBJ2-3; 8 bases line up with TRBD2. This CDR3 contains 16 residues. CDR1 and CDR2 (germline): SGHTA, FQGNSA. Trimming cost V 2 bases and J 4 bases; bases outside gene matches: 8. The CDR3: CASSLNPAGVSDTQYF. The CDR3 nucleotides read TGTGCCAGCAGCTTAAATCCAGCGGGAGTTTCAGATACGCAGTATTTT.

The J gene is TRBJ2-3, the V gene TRBV19; 10 bases fit TRBD1. This CDR3 has 15 amino acids. V was pared by 3 bases and J by 6 bases, with 6 bases of the junction left unmatched. Germline loops: CDR1 LNHDA, CDR2 SQIVND (reference sequence). CDR3 nucleotides: TGTGCCAGTAGTATGAGACAGGGGGCTCCGGATACGCAGTATTTT. The encoded protein is CASSMRQGAPDTQYF.